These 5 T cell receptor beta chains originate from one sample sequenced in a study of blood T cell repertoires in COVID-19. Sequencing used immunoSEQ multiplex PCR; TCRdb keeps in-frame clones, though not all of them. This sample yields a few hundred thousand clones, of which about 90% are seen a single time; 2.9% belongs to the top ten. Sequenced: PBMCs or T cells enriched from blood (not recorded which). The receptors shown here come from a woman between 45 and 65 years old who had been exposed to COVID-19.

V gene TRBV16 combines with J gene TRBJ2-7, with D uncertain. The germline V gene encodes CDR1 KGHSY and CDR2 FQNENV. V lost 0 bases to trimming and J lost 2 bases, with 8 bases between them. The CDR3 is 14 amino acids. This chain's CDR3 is CASSQSNKAYEQYF. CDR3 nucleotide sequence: TGTGCCAGCAGCCAATCGAACAAAGCCTACGAGCAGTACTTC.

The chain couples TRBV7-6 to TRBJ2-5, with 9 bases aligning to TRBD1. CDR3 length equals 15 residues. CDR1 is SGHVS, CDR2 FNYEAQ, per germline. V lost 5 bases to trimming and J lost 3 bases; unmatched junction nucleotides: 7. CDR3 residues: CASSPRDRVKETQYF. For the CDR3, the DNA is TGTGCCAGCAGCCCCCGGGACAGGGTAAAAGAGACCCAGTACTTC.

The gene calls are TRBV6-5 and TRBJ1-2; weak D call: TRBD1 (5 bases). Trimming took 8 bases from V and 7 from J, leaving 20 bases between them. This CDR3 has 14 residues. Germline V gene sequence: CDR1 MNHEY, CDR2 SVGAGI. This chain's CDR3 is CASCSGSGAGGYTF. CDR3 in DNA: TGTGCCAGCTGCTCCGGAAGCGGGGCGGGTGGCTACACCTTC.

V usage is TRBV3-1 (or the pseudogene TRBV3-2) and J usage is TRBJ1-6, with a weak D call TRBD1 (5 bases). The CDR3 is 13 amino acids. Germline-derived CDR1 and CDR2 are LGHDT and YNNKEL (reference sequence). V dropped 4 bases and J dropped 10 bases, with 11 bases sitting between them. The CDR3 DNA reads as TGTGCCAGCAGCCTCTCCGGGGGGTCACCCCTCCACTTT. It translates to CASSLSGGSPLHF.

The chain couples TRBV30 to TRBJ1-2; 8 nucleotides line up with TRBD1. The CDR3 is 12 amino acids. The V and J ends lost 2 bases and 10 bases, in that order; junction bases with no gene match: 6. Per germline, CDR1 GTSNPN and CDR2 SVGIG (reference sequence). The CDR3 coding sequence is TGTGCCTGGAGTTCAGGGGGCGTACCCTACACCTTC. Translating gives CAWSSGGVPYTF.